Listed here are 30 T cell receptor beta chains from one sample, sequenced in a study of metastatic and nonmetastatic thyroid tumors. All patients reached thyroid surgery having received no treatment beforehand. TCRdb used MiXCR to call clones anew from the PCR reads. The data contain about 40,000 clones, approximately 10% of them singletons. The material sequenced was blood. The receptor source for this set is a female donor with papillary thyroid cancer or a benign thyroid nodule (not recorded which). Some clones in this sample may be carry-over from other donors' samples.

There are many counts of this clone. The J gene is TRBJ1-2, the V gene TRBV5-1; D gene ambiguous. Germline-derived CDR1 and CDR2 are SGHRS and YFSETQ. The V gene lost 2 bases and the J gene lost 3 bases, with 8 bases spanning the gap. The CDR3 has 13 residues. This CDR3 is CASSFKGDYGYTF. The CDR3 bases are TGCGCCAGCAGCTTTAAGGGAGACTATGGCTACACCTTC.

This clone was seen a handful of times. CDR3 region: CSVYLGLAKNTGELFF. CDR3 nucleotide sequence: TGCAGCGTTTACTTGGGACTAGCTAAGAACACCGGGGAGCTGTTTTTT. The chain carries TRBV29-1 and TRBJ2-2; 9 bases match TRBD2. The CDR3 consists of 16 residues. Germline trimming cut 5 bases from V and 1 base from J; bases unmatched to any gene: 8. Germline V CDR1 and CDR2: SQVTM, ANQGSEA.

This clone was seen more than once but under ten times. The junction does not match germline at one end; this may be a read error. CDR3 coding DNA: TGTGCCAACAGCAGGACAGGGTATGGCTACACCTTC. It encodes CANSRTGYGYTF. The genes are TRBV7-9 and TRBJ1-2, with TRBD1 identical over 8 bases. The CDR3 totals 12 residues. From germline, CDR1 is SEHNR and CDR2 FQNEAQ (reference sequence).

This clone showed up just a few times. A much larger clone is a single base away; this may be a read error. The J gene is TRBJ2-5, the V gene TRBV10-3; perhaps TRBD2 as D (5 bases). The V and J ends lost 6 bases and 1 base respectively, with 12 bases between them. CDR3 length: 14 residues. Germline CDR1 and CDR2: ENHRY and SYGVKD. The CDR3 nucleotides are TGTGCCATCAGACCCGGGAAAATCCAAGAGACCCAGTACTTC. It yields the protein CAIRPGKIQETQYF.

This clone was counted only a few times. As DNA, the CDR3 is TGTGCCAGCAGCGACAGGGGTTTCGAGCAGTACTTC. Translation gives CASSDRGFEQYF. J is TRBJ2-7 and V is TRBV27, with 8 bases aligning to TRBD1. The V gene's germline CDR1 is MNHEY and CDR2 SMNVEV (reference sequence). The CDR3 spans 12 residues. J lost 6 bases, V lost 6 bases, and 4 bases had no gene match.

Ten or more counts support this clone. This chain links TRBV25-1 with TRBJ2-7; TRBD1 matches at 10 bases. The germline gives CDR1 MGHDK, CDR2 SYGVNS. This CDR3 contains 17 residues. The J segment lost 3 bases and the V segment lost 5 bases, leaving 13 bases of the junction unmatched. As DNA, the CDR3 is TGTGCCAGCAGTCGGTCCAGGACAGGGGGATTACTCTACGAGCAGTACTTC. It codes for CASSRSRTGGLLYEQYF.

This clone has ten or more counts. The gene calls are TRBV6-1 and TRBJ1-1; TRBD1 matches at 8 bases. CDR3 size: 15 residues. Trimming cost V 5 bases and J 1 base; bases outside gene matches: 6. CDR1 and CDR2 from the germline V gene are MNHNS and SASEGT. The CDR3 is CASSSRTGTNTEAFF. In DNA form, the CDR3 reads TGTGCCAGCAGTTCCCGGACAGGGACGAACACTGAAGCTTTCTTT.

Many counts were recorded for this clone. The chain employs TRBV30 and TRBJ2-1, with TRBD2 as a possible D gene (6 bases). V was pared by 3 bases and J by 0 bases, with 12 bases between. Germline V gives CDR1 GTSNPN, CDR2 SVGIG (reference sequence). This CDR3 has 15 amino acids. This CDR3 reads CAWRRLESSYNEQFF. In DNA form, the CDR3 reads TGTGCCTGGAGGCGACTAGAAAGCTCCTACAATGAGCAGTTCTTC. Variable domain in full (rest from reference TRBV30 and TRBJ2-1): SQTIHQWPATLVQPVGSPLSLECTVEGTSNPNLYWYRQAAGRGLQLLFYSVGIGQISSEVPQNLSASRPQDRQFILSSKKLLLSDSGFYLCAWRRLESSYNEQFFGPGTRLTVL.

This clone showed up many times. The J gene is TRBJ2-1, the V gene TRBV19; D possibly uses TRBD1 or TRBD2 (5 bases each). CDR3 size: 13 residues. Trimming left V 3 bases short and J 5 bases short, with 8 bases between. Germline assignment: CDR1 LNHDA and CDR2 SQIVND (reference sequence). The chain's CDR3 is CASSIEGNNEQFF. The CDR3 DNA reads as TGTGCCAGTAGTATCGAGGGGAACAATGAGCAGTTCTTC.

J is TRBJ2-3 and V is TRBV5-1; 9 bases are a match to TRBD2. J lost 5 bases, V lost 0 bases, and 4 bases had no gene match. CDR1 is SGHRS, CDR2 YFSETQ, per germline. The CDR3 sequence is 15 residues long. CDR3 region: CASSLGGRARDTQYF. The CDR3 DNA is TGCGCCAGCAGCTTGGGCGGGAGGGCGCGAGATACGCAGTATTTT. Together with reference TRBV5-1 and TRBJ2-3, the CDR3 gives the full variable domain: KAGVTQTPRYLIKTRGQQVTLSCSPISGHRSVSWYQQTPGQGLQFLFEYFSETQRNKGNFPGRFSGRQFSNSRSEMNVSTLELGDSALYLCASSLGGRARDTQYFGPGTRLTVL.

This clone was seen repeatedly, ten times or more. The rearrangement uses TRBV30 and TRBJ2-7; D not certain. CDR1 GTSNPN and CDR2 SVGIG come from the germline V gene (reference sequence). The V end was cut by 2 bases, the J end by 2 bases, with 16 bases between. The CDR3 consists of 15 residues. The CDR3 DNA is TGTGCCTGGAGTCCCTTGCCTGACCAAACCTACGAGCAGTACTTC. This sequence encodes CAWSPLPDQTYEQYF.

A few counts support this clone. This chain connects TRBV28 to TRBJ1-6, with 9 bases lining up with TRBD1. CDR3 length equals 15 residues. Trimming removed 7 bases from V and 7 bases from J; junction bases left unmatched: 8. Germline V CDR1 and CDR2: MDHEN, SYDVKM. The CDR3 bases are TGTGCCAGCATCACCGGGACAGGGCAGAATTCACCCCTCCACTTT. Its protein product is CASITGTGQNSPLHF.

This clone has ten or more counts. This chain links TRBV7-3 with TRBJ2-1, with D tentatively TRBD1 (5 bases). CDR1 and CDR2 (germline): SGHTA, FQGTGA. CDR3 length: 13 residues. Trimming took off 2 bases at V and 10 bases at J, with 12 bases between the two ends. The CDR3 bases are TGTGCCAGCAGCTTATACCAAGGGGCAGAGCAGTTCTTC. Translated: CASSLYQGAEQFF.

At least ten counts were recorded for this clone. The genes are TRBV9 and TRBJ1-2; TRBD1 might be the D (6 bases). Per the germline V gene, CDR1 is SGDLS and CDR2 is YYNGEE. The CDR3 consists of 15 residues. The V end lost 0 bases, the J end lost 5 bases, and 14 bases lay between the germline ends. The CDR3 DNA sequence: TGTGCCAGCAGCGTAGGCTCGGACAGTGCTTATGGCTACACCTTC. Protein: CASSVGSDSAYGYTF.

This clone was picked up a small number of times. This clone may be a read error of a much larger clone one base away. This sequence joins TRBV6-1 and TRBJ2-1, with 8 bases matching TRBD2. The CDR3 runs to 15 residues. Trimming removed 6 bases from V and 8 bases from J; junction bases left unmatched: 12. Germline V gene data show CDR1 as MNHNS and CDR2 as SASEGT. CDR3 DNA: TGTGCCAGCAGAAGGACTAGCTGGGAGTTTGATGAGCAGTTCTTC. It codes for CASRRTSWEFDEQFF.

This clone was seen many times. This chain uses TRBV6-1 with TRBJ2-3, with a possible D match to TRBD1 (5 bases). The CDR3 totals 14 residues. V gave up 9 bases and J gave up 2 bases, with 15 bases separating them. From germline, CDR1 is MNHNS and CDR2 SASEGT. CDR3 protein: CASLMSRATDTQYF. DNA of the CDR3: TGTGCCAGTTTGATGTCCAGGGCCACAGATACGCAGTATTTT.

This clone was counted many times. The chain employs TRBV6-1 and TRBJ2-7; D is unresolved. Germline V gene sequence: CDR1 MNHNS, CDR2 SASEGT. This CDR3 contains 14 residues. Trimming took off 7 bases at V and 2 bases at J, with 15 bases between the two ends. Here the CDR3 DNA reads TGTGCCAGCACCTCGGGCGGACGGCCCTACGAGCAGTACTTC. It specifies CASTSGGRPYEQYF.

This clone was seen only a few times. This chain uses TRBV12-3 or TRBV12-4 with TRBJ1-1; the match to TRBD1 covers 7 bases. This CDR3 has 13 amino acids. V trimming: 3 bases; J trimming: 10 bases; junction bases outside the gene matches: 8. CDR3 sequence reads: CASSFRQGDGAFF. As DNA, the CDR3 is TGTGCCAGCAGTTTTAGACAGGGTGATGGAGCTTTCTTT.

This clone was observed many times. The chain couples TRBV19 to TRBJ2-4, with 7 bases aligning to TRBD2. The CDR3 length is 14 residues. CDR1 and CDR2 (germline): LNHDA, SQIVND (reference sequence). J was trimmed by 7 bases and V by 1 base; bases with no gene match: 4. The CDR3 here is CASSIGWGGNIQYF. Written as DNA, the CDR3 is TGTGCCAGTAGTATAGGGTGGGGGGGTAACATTCAGTACTTC.

The rearrangement uses TRBV27 and TRBJ1-2; 7 nucleotides match TRBD1. Germline CDR1 and CDR2: MNHEY and SMNVEV (reference sequence). CDR3 length equals 14 residues. The J segment lost 5 bases and the V segment lost 6 bases, leaving 9 bases of the junction unmatched. The CDR3 is CASSQGGAGYGYTF. The CDR3 DNA sequence: TGTGCCAGCAGCCAAGGGGGCGCAGGATATGGCTACACCTTC.

The chain recombines TRBV27 with TRBJ2-3, with D hard to call. The CDR3 is 12 residues long. The ends were cut back, 4 bases at V and 4 bases at J, with 6 bases in the middle. The germline CDR1 and CDR2 sequences are MNHEY and SMNVEV (reference sequence). CDR3 DNA sequence: TGTGCCAGCAGTTACTCATCAGATACGCAGTATTTT. Amino acids: CASSYSSDTQYF.

This clone has ten or more counts. The genes are TRBV5-1 and TRBJ1-1; D perhaps matches TRBD1 (6 bases). Germline V gene lookup returns CDR1 SGHRS and CDR2 YFSETQ. This CDR3 has 16 residues. V was clipped by 4 bases and J by 5 bases, with 21 bases between them. The CDR3 here is CASSLGPWGAGTEAFF. The CDR3 DNA sequence: TGCGCCAGCAGCCTGGGGCCTTGGGGGGCTGGGACTGAAGCTTTCTTT.

This clone occurred many times. This sequence joins TRBV18 and TRBJ2-1, with a tentative D call TRBD2 (5 bases). CDR3 length: 13 amino acids. CDR1 is KGHSH and CDR2 is LQKENI in the germline V gene. V was trimmed by 6 bases and J by 4 bases, leaving 10 bases between them. This CDR3 reads CASSRTRYNEQFF. In nucleotides, the CDR3 is TGTGCCAGCTCCCGTACTAGGTACAATGAGCAGTTCTTC.

This clone has ten or more counts. This chain connects TRBV20-1 to TRBJ2-5; D call uncertain. V lost 2 bases and J 2 bases, leaving 12 bases between the germline ends. Germline V gene lookup returns CDR1 DFQATT and CDR2 SNEGSKA (reference sequence). This CDR3 comprises 14 residues. CDR3 sequence (DNA): TGCAGTGCTAGACCGATCGACCGGCAAGAGACCCAGTACTTC. Amino acid sequence: CSARPIDRQETQYF.

V gene TRBV5-4 combines with J gene TRBJ1-2, with 8 bases lining up with TRBD1. Trimming removed 5 bases from V and 1 base from J; junction bases left unmatched: 1. Germline loops: CDR1 SGHNT, CDR2 YYREEE (reference sequence). The CDR3 covers 13 residues. The CDR3 sequence: CASRTGGNYGYTF. The CDR3 coding sequence is TGTGCCAGCAGAACAGGGGGTAACTATGGCTACACCTTC. Complete variable domain (other parts from reference TRBV5-4 and TRBJ1-2): ETGVTQSPTHLIKTRGQQVTLRCSSQSGHNTVSWYQQALGQGPQFIFQYYREEENGRGNFPPRFSGLQFPNYSSELNVNALELDDSALYLCASRTGGNYGYTFGSGTRLTVV.

This clone appeared many times. J is TRBJ1-3 and V is TRBV4-1, with D hard to call. The germline V and J ends were trimmed by 2 bases and 2 bases, with 10 bases remaining between them. Germline CDR1 and CDR2: MGHRA and YSYEKL. The CDR3 is made up of 15 amino acids. The CDR3 DNA reads as TGCGCCAGCAGCCAACCGAGGGTCCCTGGAAACACCATATATTTT. Its translation: CASSQPRVPGNTIYF.

V and J are TRBV2 and TRBJ2-7, with a weak D call TRBD1 (6 bases). This CDR3 region has 13 residues. The germline gives CDR1 SNHLY, CDR2 FYNNEI. V dropped 5 bases and J dropped 2 bases, with 10 bases sitting between them. CDR3 region: CASSLGQTYEQYF. The CDR3, as DNA: TGTGCCAGCAGTCTAGGACAGACCTACGAGCAGTACTTC.

This clone was observed a handful of times. Written as DNA, the CDR3 is TGTGCCAGCAATTCTCTCCCAAGGGGTACTGAAGCTTTCTTT. The encoded protein is CASNSLPRGTEAFF. The chain combines TRBV28 with TRBJ1-1; tentatively, D is TRBD1 (5 bases). V was clipped by 7 bases and J by 5 bases, with 17 bases between them. The germline V gene encodes CDR1 MDHEN and CDR2 SYDVKM. The CDR3 contains 14 residues.

Note on this clone: A read error may explain this, as a much larger clone is one base away. The chain uses TRBV6-4 and TRBJ2-6; D unclear. The CDR3 spans 16 residues. Trimming removed 3 bases from V and 2 bases from J, with 11 bases in between. Germline V gene data show CDR1 as MRHNA and CDR2 as SNTAGT. The CDR3 sequence is CASSETSLTGANVLTF. CDR3 nucleotides: TGTGCCAGCAGTGAGACGTCATTAACTGGGGCCAACGTCCTGACTTTC.

Many counts were recorded for this clone. The rearrangement links TRBV20-1 to TRBJ1-1; D gene ambiguous. The V and J ends lost 1 base and 4 bases respectively, with 10 bases between them. This CDR3 is built from 13 residues. Germline CDR1 and CDR2: DFQATT and SNEGSKA (reference sequence). CDR3 loop: CSARVARVTEAFF. The CDR3 DNA follows: TGCAGTGCTAGAGTCGCGAGGGTCACTGAAGCTTTCTTT.